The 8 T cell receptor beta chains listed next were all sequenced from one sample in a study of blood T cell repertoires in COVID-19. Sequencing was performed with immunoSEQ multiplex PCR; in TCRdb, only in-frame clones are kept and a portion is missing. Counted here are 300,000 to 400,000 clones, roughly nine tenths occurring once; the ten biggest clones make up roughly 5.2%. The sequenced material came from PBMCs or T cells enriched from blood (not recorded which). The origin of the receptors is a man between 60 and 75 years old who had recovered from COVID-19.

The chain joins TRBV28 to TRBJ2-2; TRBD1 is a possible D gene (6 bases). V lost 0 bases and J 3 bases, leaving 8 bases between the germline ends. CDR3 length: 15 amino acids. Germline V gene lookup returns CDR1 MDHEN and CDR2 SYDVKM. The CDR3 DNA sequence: TGTGCCAGCAGTTTATGGGACAGATACACCGGGGAGCTGTTTTTT. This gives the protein CASSLWDRYTGELFF.

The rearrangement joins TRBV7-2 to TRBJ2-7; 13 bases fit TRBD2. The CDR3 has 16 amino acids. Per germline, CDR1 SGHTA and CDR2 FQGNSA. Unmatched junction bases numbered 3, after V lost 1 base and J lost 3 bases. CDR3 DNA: TGTGCCAGCAGCTTAGGGGGACTAGCGGGAAACTACGAGCAGTACTTC. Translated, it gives CASSLGGLAGNYEQYF.

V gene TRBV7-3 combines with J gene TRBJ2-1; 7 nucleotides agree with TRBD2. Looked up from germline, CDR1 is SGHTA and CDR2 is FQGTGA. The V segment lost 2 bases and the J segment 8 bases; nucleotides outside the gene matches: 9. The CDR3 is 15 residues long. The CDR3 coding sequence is TGTGCCAGCAGCTTAGGGCTAGCGGAGAGGGATGAGCAGTTCTTC. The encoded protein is CASSLGLAERDEQFF.

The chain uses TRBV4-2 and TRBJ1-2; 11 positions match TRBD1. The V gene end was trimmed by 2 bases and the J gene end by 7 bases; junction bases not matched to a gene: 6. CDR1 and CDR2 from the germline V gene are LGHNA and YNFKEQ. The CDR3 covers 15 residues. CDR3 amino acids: CASSQPGQGDRGYTF. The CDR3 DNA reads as TGTGCCAGCAGCCAACCGGGACAGGGGGATCGTGGCTACACCTTC.

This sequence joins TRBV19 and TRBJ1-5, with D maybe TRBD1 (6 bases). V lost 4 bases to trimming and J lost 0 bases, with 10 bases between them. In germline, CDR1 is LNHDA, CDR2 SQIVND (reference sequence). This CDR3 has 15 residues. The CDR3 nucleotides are TGTGCCAGTAGTAAAGGGGGAAATAGCAATCAGCCCCAGCATTTT. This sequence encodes CASSKGGNSNQPQHF.

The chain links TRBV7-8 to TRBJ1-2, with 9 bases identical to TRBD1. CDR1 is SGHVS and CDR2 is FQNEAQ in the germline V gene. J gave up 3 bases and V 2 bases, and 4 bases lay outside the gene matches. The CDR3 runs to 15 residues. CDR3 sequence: CASSLSWTGDYGYTF. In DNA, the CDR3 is TGTGCCAGCAGCTTAAGTTGGACAGGGGACTATGGCTACACCTTC.

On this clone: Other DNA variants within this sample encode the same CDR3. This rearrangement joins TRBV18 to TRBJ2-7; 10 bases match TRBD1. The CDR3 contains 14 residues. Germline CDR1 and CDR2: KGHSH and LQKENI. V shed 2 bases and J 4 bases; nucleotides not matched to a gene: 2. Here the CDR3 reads CASSPGTGVYEQYF. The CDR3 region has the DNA TGTGCCAGCTCACCAGGGACAGGGGTTTACGAGCAGTACTTC.

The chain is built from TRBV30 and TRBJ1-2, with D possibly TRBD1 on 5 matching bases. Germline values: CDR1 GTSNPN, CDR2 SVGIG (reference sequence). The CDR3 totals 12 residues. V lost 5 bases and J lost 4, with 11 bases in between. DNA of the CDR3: TGTGCCTGGGGAGTAACAGGCTATGGCTACACCTTC. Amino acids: CAWGVTGYGYTF. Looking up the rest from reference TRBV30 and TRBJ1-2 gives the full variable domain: SQTIHQWPATLVQPVGSPLSLECTVEGTSNPNLYWYRQAAGRGLQLLFYSVGIGQISSEVPQNLSASRPQDRQFILSSKKLLLSDSGFYLCAWGVTGYGYTFGSGTRLTVV.